A selection of T cell receptor beta chains follows, all from one sample in a study of blood T cell repertoires in COVID-19. The assay was immunoSEQ multiplex PCR, and TCRdb's table has in-frame clones only and misses some. The data show 130,000 or so clones, around 80% seen once. Sequencing used PBMCs or T cells enriched from blood (not recorded which). The receptors originated from a man in his forties with acute COVID-19. The CDR3 runs from the conserved cysteine through the conserved F or W. A D gene is named only where the DNA matches it firmly. Clone size, where shown, is once, few, many, or a class for clones that have expanded.

abundance	v_gene	d_gene	j_gene	CDR3nt	CDR3aa
.	TRBV11-1	TRBD1	TRBJ2-2	TGTGCCAGCAGCTCACAGGGGGCTAGCGGGGAGCTGTTTTTT	CASSSQGASGELFF
.	TRBV5-1	.	TRBJ2-3	TGCGCCAGCAGCTTGAACGGGGACACAGATACGCAGTATTTT	CASSLNGDTDTQYF
.	TRBV29-1	TRBD1	TRBJ2-6	TGCAGCATCTCACAGGGGGATGGGGCCAACGTCCTGACTTTC	CSISQGDGANVLTF
.	TRBV7-2	TRBD2	TRBJ2-1	TGTGCCAGCAGCTTAGGCCTAGCGGGAGCGGTTGAGCAGTTCTTC	CASSLGLAGAVEQFF
few	TRBV7-6	TRBD1	TRBJ2-2	TGTGCCATCAGATCACCGGGACAGGGGACCGGGGAGCTGTTTTTT	CAIRSPGQGTGELFF
.	TRBV30	TRBD1	TRBJ1-4	TGTGCCTGGGATCGGAACAGGGGGCAGGAAAAACTGTTTTTT	CAWDRNRGQEKLFF
once	TRBV5-1	.	TRBJ1-5	TGCGCCAGCAGCTTTGAAGGGGGCAATCAGCCCCAGCATTTT	CASSFEGGNQPQHF
.	TRBV28	.	TRBJ2-3	TGTGCCAGCAGTTTTCCGGTACGGGAGACGACAGATACGCAGTATTTT	CASSFPVRETTDTQYF
.	TRBV7-7	TRBD2	TRBJ2-1	TGTGCTAGCAGCTTAACTAGCGGGACCTACAATGAGCAGTTCTTC	CASSLTSGTYNEQFF
.	TRBV2	TRBD2	TRBJ2-2	TGTGCCAGCAACCTCTATGGACTAGCGGGGAACACCGGGGAGCTGTTTTTT	CASNLYGLAGNTGELFF
.	TRBV10-3	.	TRBJ2-3	TGTGCCATCAGATCGGACTCAAGCACAGATACGCAGTATTTT	CAIRSDSSTDTQYF
.	TRBV19	.	TRBJ1-5	TGTGCCAGTAGTATAGGACAGGAACAGCCCCAGCATTTT	CASSIGQEQPQHF
.	TRBV9	TRBD1	TRBJ1-6	TGTGCCAGCAGCGTAGCCCCGGACAGGGGTGATTCACCCCTCCACTTT	CASSVAPDRGDSPLHF